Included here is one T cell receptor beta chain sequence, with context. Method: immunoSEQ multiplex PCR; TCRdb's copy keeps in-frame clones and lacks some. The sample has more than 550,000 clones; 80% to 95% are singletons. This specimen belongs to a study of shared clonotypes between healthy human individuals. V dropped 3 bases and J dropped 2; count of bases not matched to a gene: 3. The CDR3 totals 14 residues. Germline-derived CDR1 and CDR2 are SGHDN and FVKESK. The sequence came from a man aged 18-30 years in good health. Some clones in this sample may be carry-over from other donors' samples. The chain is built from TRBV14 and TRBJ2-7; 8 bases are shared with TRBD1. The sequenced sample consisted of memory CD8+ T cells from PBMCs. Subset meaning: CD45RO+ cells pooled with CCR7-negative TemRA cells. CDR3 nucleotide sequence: TGTGCCAGCAGCCATACGGACAGGGCCTACGAGCAGTACTTC. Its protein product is CASSHTDRAYEQYF. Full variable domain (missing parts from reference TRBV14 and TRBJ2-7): EAGVTQFPSHSVIEKGQTVTLRCDPISGHDNLYWYRRVMGKEIKFLLHFVKESKQDESGMPNNRFLAERTGGTYSTLKVQPAELEDSGVYFCASSHTDRAYEQYFGPGTRLTVT.